These 3 T cell receptor beta chains came from one sample sequenced in a study of blood T cell repertoires in COVID-19. Profiled with immunoSEQ multiplex PCR; TCRdb holds only in-frame clones, not every one. The data show 200,000 to 250,000 clones, around 81% seen once. The sequenced material came from peripheral blood. These receptors came from a human donor in a cohort sampled during active COVID-19.

This sequence joins TRBV4-2 and TRBJ2-7, with 8 bases matching TRBD2. The CDR3 totals 14 residues. V dropped 9 bases and J dropped 5; count of bases not matched to a gene: 12. Germline loops: CDR1 LGHNA, CDR2 YNFKEQ. DNA for the CDR3: TGTGCCAGTCGAGGAACGGGGGGGCCCAACGAGCAGTACTTC. Its translation: CASRGTGGPNEQYF.

The rearrangement links TRBV7-5 to TRBJ1-4. TRBV7-5 is listed as a pseudogene. This CDR3 has 14 residues. CDR3 protein: CARSLPHWCEKLFF. CDR3 coding DNA: TGTGCCAGAAGCTTACCCCACTGGTGTGAAAAACTGTTTTTT.

The CDR3 here is CAISESNRGMASTDTQYF. The CDR3 DNA sequence: TGTGCCATCAGTGAGTCGAACAGGGGGATGGCTAGCACAGATACGCAGTATTTT. J is TRBJ2-3 and V is TRBV10-3; 8 bases map to TRBD1. The CDR3 totals 18 residues. Germline lookup yields CDR1 ENHRY and CDR2 SYGVKD. With 0 bases clipped from V and 0 bases from J, the junction kept 8 bases outside the gene matches.